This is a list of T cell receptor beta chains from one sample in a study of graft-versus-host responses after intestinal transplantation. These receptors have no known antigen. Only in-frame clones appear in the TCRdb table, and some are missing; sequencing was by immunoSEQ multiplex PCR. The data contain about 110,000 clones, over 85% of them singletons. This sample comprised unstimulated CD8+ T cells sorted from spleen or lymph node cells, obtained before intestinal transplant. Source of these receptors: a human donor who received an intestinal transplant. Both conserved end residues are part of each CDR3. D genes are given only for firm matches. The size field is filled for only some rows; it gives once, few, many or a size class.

CDR3 protein: CASSSGLYEQYF
CDR3 DNA: TGTGCCAGCAGTTCTGGTTTGTACGAGCAGTACTTC
V gene: TRBV6-6
J gene: TRBJ2-7
clone size: NA
D gene: NA

CDR3 protein: CASRYQGGVGYEQYF
CDR3 DNA: TGTGCCAGCAGATATCAAGGGGGAGTGGGCTACGAGCAGTACTTC
V gene: TRBV27
J gene: TRBJ2-7
clone size: NA
D gene: NA

CDR3 protein: CARSLRGTQYF
CDR3 DNA: TGTGCCAGAAGCTTACGGGGTACGCAGTATTTT
V gene: TRBV5-3
J gene: TRBJ2-3
clone size: NA
D gene: NA

CDR3 protein: CASTLDRGIYQPQHF
CDR3 DNA: TGTGCCAGCACTCTTGACAGGGGAATTTATCAGCCCCAGCATTTT
V gene: TRBV28
J gene: TRBJ1-5
clone size: few
D gene: TRBD1

CDR3 protein: CASSNPGQNYEQYF
CDR3 DNA: TGTGCCAGCAGTAACCCCGGACAGAACTACGAGCAGTACTTC
V gene: TRBV6-6
J gene: TRBJ2-7
clone size: NA
D gene: NA

CDR3 protein: CASSLIGGDEKGYTF
CDR3 DNA: TGTGCCAGCAGCTTAATAGGGGGCGATGAAAAGGGCTACACCTTC
V gene: TRBV7-9
J gene: TRBJ1-2
clone size: NA
D gene: TRBD1

CDR3 protein: CASSANTEAFF
CDR3 DNA: TGCGCCAGCAGCGCCAACACTGAAGCTTTCTTT
V gene: TRBV5-1
J gene: TRBJ1-1
clone size: once
D gene: NA

CDR3 protein: CATSSPSTDTQYF
CDR3 DNA: TGTGCCACCAGCAGTCCCAGCACAGATACGCAGTATTTT
V gene: TRBV15
J gene: TRBJ2-3
clone size: NA
D gene: NA

CDR3 protein: CASSHQPPPGAWNTGELFF
CDR3 DNA: TGCGCCAGCAGCCACCAGCCCCCCCCGGGAGCTTGGAACACCGGGGAGCTGTTTTTT
V gene: TRBV4-1
J gene: TRBJ2-2
clone size: NA
D gene: NA

CDR3 protein: CASSFRTAPYEQYF
CDR3 DNA: TGTGCCAGCAGCTTTCGGACAGCCCCCTACGAGCAGTACTTC
V gene: TRBV9
J gene: TRBJ2-7
clone size: NA
D gene: NA

CDR3 protein: CASRSHRRLEAFF
CDR3 DNA: TGCGCCAGCAGAAGTCATCGGAGACTTGAAGCTTTCTTT
V gene: TRBV10-2
J gene: TRBJ1-1
clone size: NA
D gene: NA

CDR3 protein: CASSSGPDTQYF
CDR3 DNA: TGTGCCAGCAGCTCAGGACCAGATACGCAGTATTTT
V gene: TRBV7-3
J gene: TRBJ2-3
clone size: NA
D gene: NA

CDR3 protein: CASSSQTSGSFYEQYF
CDR3 DNA: TGTGCCAGCAGCTCCCAGACTAGCGGGAGTTTTTACGAGCAGTACTTC
V gene: TRBV11-2
J gene: TRBJ2-7
clone size: NA
D gene: TRBD2

CDR3 protein: CASRGQGLTTGELFF
CDR3 DNA: TGTGCCAGCAGGGGACAGGGGCTTACCACCGGGGAGCTGTTTTTT
V gene: TRBV6-5
J gene: TRBJ2-2
clone size: NA
D gene: TRBD1

CDR3 protein: CASSQVDSGTEAFF
CDR3 DNA: TGCGCCAGCAGCCAAGTCGACAGTGGGACTGAAGCTTTCTTT
V gene: TRBV4-1
J gene: TRBJ1-1
clone size: NA
D gene: NA

CDR3 protein: CASSYSSSGRHEQYF
CDR3 DNA: TGTGCCAGCAGTTACTCGAGCTCAGGGCGGCACGAGCAGTACTTC
V gene: TRBV6-5
J gene: TRBJ2-7
clone size: NA
D gene: NA

CDR3 protein: CASSWGVPDTQYF
CDR3 DNA: TGTGCCAGCAGTTGGGGTGTGCCAGATACGCAGTATTTT
V gene: TRBV27
J gene: TRBJ2-3
clone size: NA
D gene: NA

CDR3 protein: CASSLLPEPYGYTF
CDR3 DNA: TGCGCCAGCAGCTTGTTGCCAGAACCCTATGGCTACACCTTC
V gene: TRBV5-1
J gene: TRBJ1-2
clone size: NA
D gene: NA

CDR3 protein: CASSAGSISEAFF
CDR3 DNA: TGTGCCAGCAGTGCGGGGTCAATATCTGAAGCTTTCTTT
V gene: TRBV27
J gene: TRBJ1-1
clone size: once
D gene: NA

CDR3 protein: CATSRDRQTYEQYF
CDR3 DNA: TGTGCCACCAGCAGAGACCGGCAGACCTACGAGCAGTACTTC
V gene: TRBV15
J gene: TRBJ2-7
clone size: NA
D gene: NA

CDR3 protein: CTSSQLPLSGRASEQYF
CDR3 DNA: TGCACCAGCAGCCAACTCCCCCTTAGCGGGAGGGCCTCCGAGCAGTACTTC
V gene: TRBV1
J gene: TRBJ2-7
clone size: NA
D gene: NA

CDR3 protein: CANQCNTSNYGYTF
CDR3 DNA: TGTGCCAACCAATGTAATACGTCTAACTATGGCTACACCTTC
V gene: TRBV9
J gene: TRBJ1-2
clone size: few
D gene: NA

CDR3 protein: CASSSTPDRDQDGYTF
CDR3 DNA: TGTGCCAGCAGTTCTACCCCTGACAGGGATCAGGACGGCTACACCTTC
V gene: TRBV28
J gene: TRBJ1-2
clone size: NA
D gene: TRBD1

CDR3 protein: CASSFLTRSGNTIYF
CDR3 DNA: TGTGCCAGCAGCTTCCTAACCCGCTCTGGAAACACCATATATTTT
V gene: TRBV5-4
J gene: TRBJ1-3
clone size: NA
D gene: NA

CDR3 protein: CASSLAVHEQFF
CDR3 DNA: TGTGCCAGCAGCTTAGCGGTCCATGAGCAGTTCTTC
V gene: TRBV7-6
J gene: TRBJ2-1
clone size: NA
D gene: NA

CDR3 protein: CASSPRDREGETQYF
CDR3 DNA: TGCGCCAGCAGCCCACGGGACAGGGAGGGAGAGACCCAGTACTTC
V gene: TRBV4-1
J gene: TRBJ2-5
clone size: once
D gene: TRBD1

CDR3 protein: CASSGGWAGYTGELFF
CDR3 DNA: TGTGCCAGCAGCGGGGGGTGGGCAGGATACACCGGGGAGCTGTTTTTT
V gene: TRBV5-6
J gene: TRBJ2-2
clone size: NA
D gene: NA

CDR3 protein: CATGRDRGHTQYF
CDR3 DNA: TGTGCCACCGGCCGGGACAGGGGTCATACGCAGTATTTT
V gene: TRBV6-5
J gene: TRBJ2-3
clone size: NA
D gene: TRBD1

CDR3 protein: CASSEILDRDDTGELFF
CDR3 DNA: TGCGCCAGCAGTGAGATCTTGGACAGGGACGACACCGGGGAGCTGTTTTTT
V gene: TRBV10-1
J gene: TRBJ2-2
clone size: once
D gene: TRBD1

CDR3 protein: CAWELAASTDTQYF
CDR3 DNA: TGTGCCTGGGAACTAGCGGCCAGCACAGATACGCAGTATTTT
V gene: TRBV30
J gene: TRBJ2-3
clone size: NA
D gene: TRBD2

CDR3 protein: CASSDVQGEGAFYEQYF
CDR3 DNA: TGTGCCAGCAGTGACGTACAGGGGGAGGGGGCGTTCTACGAGCAGTACTTC
V gene: TRBV2
J gene: TRBJ2-7
clone size: NA
D gene: NA

CDR3 protein: CASSSSGGPINTEAFF
CDR3 DNA: TGTGCCAGTAGTTCCTCGGGGGGTCCGATTAACACTGAAGCTTTCTTT
V gene: TRBV19
J gene: TRBJ1-1
clone size: NA
D gene: NA

CDR3 protein: CASSLGGQDTQYF
CDR3 DNA: TGTGCCAGCAGCTTAGGAGGGCAAGATACGCAGTATTTT
V gene: TRBV7-9
J gene: TRBJ2-3
clone size: NA
D gene: NA

CDR3 protein: CASSLAGAETQYF
CDR3 DNA: TGTGCCAGTAGCCTAGCGGGAGCAGAGACCCAGTACTTC
V gene: TRBV19
J gene: TRBJ2-5
clone size: NA
D gene: TRBD2

CDR3 protein: CAIKSETGGDYGYTF
CDR3 DNA: TGTGCCATAAAGTCAGAAACAGGGGGAGACTATGGCTACACCTTC
V gene: TRBV19
J gene: TRBJ1-2
clone size: NA
D gene: TRBD1

CDR3 protein: CASSVGGRGTEQYF
CDR3 DNA: TGTGCCAGCAGCGTAGGAGGGAGAGGTACGGAGCAGTACTTC
V gene: TRBV9
J gene: TRBJ2-7
clone size: NA
D gene: NA

CDR3 protein: CASKDGGISYEQYF
CDR3 DNA: TGTGCCAGCAAGGACGGCGGGATCTCCTACGAGCAGTACTTC
V gene: TRBV27
J gene: TRBJ2-7
clone size: NA
D gene: NA

CDR3 protein: CASSISQNTEAFF
CDR3 DNA: TGTGCCAGTAGTATCAGTCAGAACACTGAAGCTTTCTTT
V gene: TRBV19
J gene: TRBJ1-1
clone size: NA
D gene: NA

CDR3 protein: CASSLSRDTSYEQYF
CDR3 DNA: TGTGCCAGCAGCTTAAGCCGGGACACTTCCTACGAGCAGTACTTC
V gene: TRBV7-9
J gene: TRBJ2-7
clone size: NA
D gene: NA

CDR3 protein: CASSLGGSSYEQYF
CDR3 DNA: TGTGCCAGCAGTTTGGGCGGGAGCTCCTACGAGCAGTACTTC
V gene: TRBV28
J gene: TRBJ2-7
clone size: NA
D gene: TRBD2

CDR3 protein: CASSLDQRKTGELFF
CDR3 DNA: TGTGCCAGCAGCTTGGATCAGCGGAAAACCGGGGAGCTGTTTTTT
V gene: TRBV5-4
J gene: TRBJ2-2
clone size: NA
D gene: NA

CDR3 protein: CASSPARQINTEAFF
CDR3 DNA: TGTGCCAGCTCACCGGCGCGGCAGATTAACACTGAAGCTTTCTTT
V gene: TRBV18
J gene: TRBJ1-1
clone size: NA
D gene: NA

CDR3 protein: CASSSGTGGQPQHF
CDR3 DNA: TGTGCCAGCAGTTCCGGGACAGGGGGTCAGCCCCAGCATTTT
V gene: TRBV28
J gene: TRBJ1-5
clone size: NA
D gene: TRBD1

CDR3 protein: CASSVVGRGSGNEQFF
CDR3 DNA: TGTGCCAGCAGCGTAGTCGGCAGGGGGTCGGGCAATGAGCAGTTCTTC
V gene: TRBV9
J gene: TRBJ2-1
clone size: once
D gene: TRBD1

CDR3 protein: CSAMTGGSEQYF
CDR3 DNA: TGCAGCGCCATGACAGGGGGCTCCGAGCAGTACTTC
V gene: TRBV29-1
J gene: TRBJ2-7
clone size: NA
D gene: TRBD1

CDR3 protein: CASSGLWDTIYF
CDR3 DNA: TGTGCCAGCAGTGGTCTCTGGGACACCATATATTTT
V gene: TRBV6-5
J gene: TRBJ1-3
clone size: NA
D gene: NA

CDR3 protein: CASSKAQTALRSYEQYF
CDR3 DNA: TGTGCCAGCAGCAAAGCACAGACCGCGCTTAGGTCCTACGAGCAGTACTTC
V gene: TRBV21-1
J gene: TRBJ2-7
clone size: NA
D gene: NA

CDR3 protein: CASSQANNNEQFF
CDR3 DNA: TGTGCCAGTAGTCAAGCTAATAACAATGAGCAGTTCTTC
V gene: TRBV19
J gene: TRBJ2-1
clone size: NA
D gene: NA

CDR3 protein: CASSVVSQREVSEQFF
CDR3 DNA: TGTGCCAGCAGCGTAGTGTCCCAGCGGGAGGTTAGTGAGCAGTTCTTC
V gene: TRBV9
J gene: TRBJ2-1
clone size: NA
D gene: TRBD2

CDR3 protein: CASSEGAYTGENQPQHF
CDR3 DNA: TGTGCCAGCAGTGAAGGGGCTTACACCGGGGAGAATCAGCCCCAGCATTTT
V gene: TRBV6-1
J gene: TRBJ1-5
clone size: NA
D gene: NA

CDR3 protein: CASSLNSPSYEQYF
CDR3 DNA: TGTGCCAGCAGCTTGAATTCCCCCTCCTACGAGCAGTACTTC
V gene: TRBV5-6
J gene: TRBJ2-7
clone size: few
D gene: NA

CDR3 protein: CASSPRDRVLTNYGYTF
CDR3 DNA: TGTGCCAGCAGCCCCCGGGACAGGGTACTAACTAACTATGGCTACACCTTC
V gene: TRBV9
J gene: TRBJ1-2
clone size: NA
D gene: TRBD1

CDR3 protein: CASSDWGEGYTF
CDR3 DNA: TGCGCCAGCAGTGATTGGGGAGAGGGCTACACCTTC
V gene: TRBV10-2
J gene: TRBJ1-2
clone size: few
D gene: NA

CDR3 protein: CASSSPLGGSYEQYF
CDR3 DNA: TGTGCCAGCAGTTCCCCTTTGGGAGGCTCCTACGAGCAGTACTTC
V gene: TRBV6-1
J gene: TRBJ2-7
clone size: NA
D gene: NA

CDR3 protein: CASSLAIGTEAFF
CDR3 DNA: TGTGCCAGCAGCTTGGCTATCGGGACTGAAGCTTTCTTT
V gene: TRBV5-5
J gene: TRBJ1-1
clone size: once
D gene: NA

CDR3 protein: CASSLTGESEQYF
CDR3 DNA: TGTGCCAGCAGTTTAACGGGGGAATCCGAGCAGTACTTC
V gene: TRBV28
J gene: TRBJ2-7
clone size: NA
D gene: NA

CDR3 protein: CAITRPIPETQYF
CDR3 DNA: TGTGCCATCACCCGACCAATCCCAGAGACCCAGTACTTC
V gene: TRBV2
J gene: TRBJ2-5
clone size: NA
D gene: NA

CDR3 protein: CASSLTDNEQFF
CDR3 DNA: TGTGCCAGTAGTCTGACAGACAATGAGCAGTTCTTC
V gene: TRBV19
J gene: TRBJ2-1
clone size: NA
D gene: NA

CDR3 protein: CASSLGETYEQYF
CDR3 DNA: TGTGCCAGCAGTTTGGGGGAGACTTACGAGCAGTACTTC
V gene: TRBV27
J gene: TRBJ2-7
clone size: NA
D gene: NA